This is a list of T cell receptor beta chains from one sample in a study of shared clonotypes between healthy human individuals. Clones were sequenced by immunoSEQ multiplex PCR, and TCRdb holds only the in-frame ones, with some missing. The table shows 2 million to 2.5 million clones, with 95% occurring only once. Input material: naive CD4+ T cells sorted from blood. All receptors derive from a man aged 18 to 29 in good health. The CDR3 runs from the conserved cysteine through the conserved F or W. The D gene is left open where the match is weak. Clone size is not always given. Where it is, it says once, few, many or a class for expanded clones.

>15|.|.|TRBV11-3|TRBJ2-1
TGTGCCAGCAGCTTTAGGGAGAAGGCCTACAATGAGCAGTTCTTC
CASSFREKAYNEQFF
>18|.|.|TRBV12-5|TRBJ1-4
TGTGCTAGTGGTTTGAATCCCTGGCAGGGAAGGACTAATGAAAAACTGTTTTTT
CASGLNPWQGRTNEKLFF
>18|TRBD1|.|TRBV5-1|TRBJ1-1
TGCGCCAGCAGCTATGGGACAGGTTGGGGCCTAATGAACACTGAAGCTTTCTTT
CASSYGTGWGLMNTEAFF
>15|.|.|TRBV6-1|TRBJ2-1
TGTGCCAGCAGTGAAGGGCTGAGCTCCTACAATGAGCAGTTCTTC
CASSEGLSSYNEQFF
>13|TRBD1|.|TRBV30|TRBJ1-1
TGTGCCTGGAGAAGGGGGCAGAACACTGAAGCTTTCTTT
CAWRRGQNTEAFF
>14|.|few|TRBV27|TRBJ1-1
TGTGCCAGCAGTTTAGAAGGGAGGAACACTGAAGCTTTCTTT
CASSLEGRNTEAFF
>17|.|.|TRBV30|TRBJ1-6
TGTGCCTGGAGTGTAGGTCAGACGAGCTCCTATAATTCACCCCTCCACTTT
CAWSVGQTSSYNSPLHF
>14|TRBD1|.|TRBV6-5|TRBJ2-5
TGTGCCAGCAGTTTACACAGGGGAACAGAGACCCAGTACTTC
CASSLHRGTETQYF
>11|.|once|TRBV5-4|TRBJ2-5
TGTGCCAGCAGCCGGGAAGAGACCCAGTACTTC
CASSREETQYF
>15|TRBD1|.|TRBV28|TRBJ1-2
TGTGCCAGCAGTTTAGACGACAGGGCTCCCTATGGCTACACCTTC
CASSLDDRAPYGYTF
>17|.|.|TRBV25-1|TRBJ1-4
TGTGCCAGCAAGGGTCATATGGTCAGGGAGTCGCGAGAAAAACTGTTTTTT
CASKGHMVRESREKLFF
>16|TRBD1|.|TRBV4-1|TRBJ2-7
TGCGCCAGCAGCCAACCAGGACAGGGTGTGGTCTACGAGCAGTACTTC
CASSQPGQGVVYEQYF
>15|TRBD2|once|TRBV10-3|TRBJ2-1
TGTGCCATCAGCGGGACTAGCGGCCCTTACAATGAGCAGTTCTTC
CAISGTSGPYNEQFF
>14|.|.|TRBV7-7|TRBJ2-7
TGTGCTAGCAGCCCGTTGGACATGTCCTACGAGCAGTACTTC
CASSPLDMSYEQYF
>14|.|.|TRBV25-1|TRBJ2-7
TGTGCCAGCAGTGGTAGTGGCAGGTACTACGAGCAGTACTTC
CASSGSGRYYEQYF
>12|.|.|TRBV9|TRBJ1-2
TGTGCCAGCAGCGTAGTGGGAGGGGTCTACACCTTC
CASSVVGGVYTF
>16|TRBD1|.|TRBV7-7|TRBJ1-2
TGTGCTAGCAGCTCCTTCCGGGACAGGGGACCCTATGGCTACACCTTC
CASSSFRDRGPYGYTF
>11|.|.|TRBV6-1|TRBJ1-5
TGTGCCAGCGGGTCGGGACAGCCCCAGCATTTT
CASGSGQPQHF
>16|TRBD2|.|TRBV5-4|TRBJ2-5
TGTGCCAGCAGCTCCAGACTAGCGGGGATGGGGGAGACCCAGTACTTC
CASSSRLAGMGETQYF
>13|.|.|TRBV18|TRBJ1-1
TGTGCCAGCTCACCGACCGTGAACACTGAAGCTTTCTTT
CASSPTVNTEAFF
>17|TRBD1|.|TRBV7-9|TRBJ2-5
TGTGCCAGCAGCCTTACACAGGGGTCCCTCTACCAAGAGACCCAGTACTTC
CASSLTQGSLYQETQYF
>13|TRBD1|.|TRBV5-6|TRBJ2-7
TGTGCCAGCAGCCAGACAGGGAGCCACGAGCAGTACTTC
CASSQTGSHEQYF
>11|.|.|TRBV29-1|TRBJ1-2
TGCAGCGTTGCAGGCGCCTATGGCTACACCTTC
CSVAGAYGYTF
>16|.|.|TRBV5-4|TRBJ1-1
TGTGCCAGCAGCCTCCGCCCGGGTCCCCTGGTCGCTGAAGCTTTCTTT
CASSLRPGPLVAEAFF
>15|TRBD1|.|TRBV5-1|TRBJ2-5
TGCGCCAGCAGCTTGGCAAGAGGGGGCGCGGAGACCCAGTACTTC
CASSLARGGAETQYF
>14|.|.|TRBV7-9|TRBJ1-4
TGTGCCAGCAGCCATACGGACCAAAATGAAAAACTGTTTTTT
CASSHTDQNEKLFF
>17|TRBD1|.|TRBV25-1|TRBJ2-5
TGTGCCAGCAGTCGGACAGGGGGAACACTTCTCCAAGAGACCCAGTACTTC
CASSRTGGTLLQETQYF
>11|.|.|TRBV7-9|TRBJ1-1
TGTGCCAGCAGCAGAAAGGGCGAAGCTTTCTTT
CASSRKGEAFF
>14|.|.|TRBV2|TRBJ1-3
TGTGCCAGCAGTGCGATCGACAGTGGAAACACCATATATTTT
CASSAIDSGNTIYF
>17|TRBD1|.|TRBV6-1|TRBJ1-5
TGTGCCAGCAGTGAAGTGACAGGGATCCCAAGCAATCAGCCCCAGCATTTT
CASSEVTGIPSNQPQHF
>15|.|.|TRBV18|TRBJ2-5
TGTGCCAGCTCACCACCAAACGGGCCTAAAGAGACCCAGTACTTC
CASSPPNGPKETQYF
>16|TRBD1|.|TRBV2|TRBJ1-1
TGTGCCAGCAGCGCCAGACAGGGGGCGGGTGGTACTGAAGCTTTCTTT
CASSARQGAGGTEAFF
>11|.|.|TRBV7-6|TRBJ2-5
TGTGCCAGCAGCTTAGGCGGGACCCAGTACTTC
CASSLGGTQYF
>14|TRBD1|.|TRBV30|TRBJ2-7
TGTGCCTGGAGTGGACAGGGGGGAGGCTACGAGCAGTACTTC
CAWSGQGGGYEQYF
>14|.|.|TRBV2|TRBJ1-6
TGTGCCAGCAACGAGTTACAGAATAATTCACCCCTCCACTTT
CASNELQNNSPLHF
>12|.|.|TRBV6-1|TRBJ1-2
TGTGCCAGCAGTGAAACCAGCCAGGGCTACACCTTC
CASSETSQGYTF
>15|.|.|TRBV5-1|TRBJ1-1
TGCGCCAGCAGATCTAGGCCCGGGTTGAACACTGAAGCTTTCTTT
CASRSRPGLNTEAFF
>15|.|.|TRBV5-4|TRBJ2-3
TGTGCCAGCAGCTTGGGGCCAGCGGTTCCAGATACGCAGTATTTT
CASSLGPAVPDTQYF
>17|.|once|TRBV28|TRBJ1-4
TGTGCCAGCAGTTACGGGGAGGGCACCTCAACTAATGAAAAACTGTTTTTT
CASSYGEGTSTNEKLFF
>12|.|.|TRBV28|TRBJ1-5
TGTGCCAGCATCCAGGGTAATCAGCCCCAGCATTTT
CASIQGNQPQHF
>14|TRBD1|.|TRBV9|TRBJ2-7
TGTGCCAGCAGCCCCCGACAGGGGCCCTACGAGCAGTACTTC
CASSPRQGPYEQYF